The 5 T cell receptor beta chains below all came from one sample that was sequenced in a study of blood T cells in healthy people across ages. The second PCR ran 7 to 11 cycles with a sample-barcoded 5' primer and J-beta primers. TCRdb re-analysed the 5' RACE reads in MiXCR, keeping a single row per CDR3 protein. The sample yields approximately 700,000 distinct CDR3 sequences, roughly 32% seen once. Sequenced material: blood. These receptors all come from a woman aged 80 or over in good health.

A remark on this clonotype: Given a much more abundant clone one base away, this may be a read error. This chain uses TRBV3-1 with TRBJ2-5, with D tentatively TRBD1 (6 bases). Looked up from germline, CDR1 is LGHDT and CDR2 is YNNKEL (reference sequence). The V gene lost 3 bases and the J gene lost 5 bases, with 16 bases spanning the gap. This CDR3 has 15 residues. As DNA, the CDR3 is TGTGCCAGCAGCCAGGCGGCAGGGGCCGTGGAGACCCAGTACTTC. Protein: CASSQAAGAVETQYF.

The chain employs TRBV29-1 and TRBJ1-3; the D is unclear. The V and J ends lost 8 bases and 11 bases respectively, with 25 bases between them. The CDR3 is made up of 14 amino acids. Germline assignment: CDR1 SQVTM and CDR2 ANQGSEA. DNA of the CDR3: TGCAGCTATAGTGACGGTTCCTCTGGAAGCGCCATATATTTT. It codes for CSYSDGSSGSAIYF.

The chain combines TRBV30 with TRBJ1-5; D uncertain. This CDR3 comprises 15 residues. CDR1 and CDR2 (germline): GTSNPN, SVGIG (reference sequence). The V and J ends lost 1 base and 2 bases respectively, with 12 bases between them. CDR3 amino acids: CAWSAAGGGNQPQHF. The CDR3 region has the DNA TGTGCCTGGAGTGCCGCTGGCGGTGGCAATCAGCCCCAGCATTTT. Using reference TRBV30 and TRBJ1-5 for the parts outside the CDR3, the full variable domain is SQTIHQWPATLVQPVGSPLSLECTVEGTSNPNLYWYRQAAGRGLQLLFYSVGIGQISSEVPQNLSASRPQDRQFILSSKKLLLSDSGFYLCAWSAAGGGNQPQHFGDGTRLSIL.

This clonotype was counted at least ten times. V and J are TRBV7-9 and TRBJ1-4, with D unclear. The germline gives CDR1 SEHNR, CDR2 FQNEAQ (reference sequence). Trimming shortened V by 4 bases and J by 5 bases, and 5 bases separated the two germline ends. There are 12 residues in the CDR3. The CDR3 sequence: CASSYQNEKLFF. The CDR3 region has the DNA TGTGCCAGCAGCTATCAGAATGAAAAACTGTTTTTT.

This clonotype has just a few counts. A much larger clone lies a single base off, so this may be a read error. The gene calls are TRBV7-3 and TRBJ2-5; D may correspond to TRBD1 or TRBD2 (6 bases each). V gave up 3 bases and J gave up 11 bases, with 16 bases separating them. This CDR3 region has 13 residues. Germline CDR1 is SGHTA and CDR2 is FQGTGA. This CDR3 reads CASSFGGLEKQYF. For the CDR3, the DNA is TGTGCCAGCAGCTTTGGGGGGCTAGAAAAGCAGTACTTC.